Following are 16 T cell receptor beta chains from one sample sequenced in a study of blood T cell repertoires in COVID-19. Assay used: immunoSEQ multiplex PCR; TCRdb lists only in-frame clones, some missing. The table shows around 250,000 clones, with roughly 81% occurring only once. The sample consisted of PBMCs or T cells enriched from blood (not recorded which). These receptors all come from a woman in her forties or fifties who had been exposed to COVID-19.

The chain links TRBV28 to TRBJ1-5; D is ambiguous. This CDR3 is 12 amino acids long. Germline V CDR1 and CDR2: MDHEN, SYDVKM. Trimming shortened V by 1 base and J by 7 bases, and 5 bases separated the two germline ends. The CDR3 DNA reads as TGTGCCAGCAGTTTATCTGGCCAGCCCCAGCATTTT. This codes for CASSLSGQPQHF.

The CDR3 loop is CASCPGRSYGYTF. The CDR3 DNA is TGTGCCAGTTGCCCTGGGCGCAGCTATGGCTACACCTTC. The gene calls are TRBV2 and TRBJ1-2; D is uncertain. The CDR3 runs to 13 residues. Trimming stripped 9 bases from V and 4 bases from J, with 15 bases between. The V gene's germline CDR1 is SNHLY and CDR2 FYNNEI.

The chain couples TRBV5-1 to TRBJ2-2; D is uncertain. Germline lookup yields CDR1 SGHRS and CDR2 YFSETQ. The CDR3 extends over 15 amino acids. V was trimmed by 0 bases and J by 0 bases, leaving 6 bases between them. The CDR3 bases are TGCGCCAGCAGCTTGGACGGTACGAACACCGGGGAGCTGTTTTTT. It is translated as CASSLDGTNTGELFF.

This rearrangement joins TRBV18 to TRBJ2-7, with D possibly TRBD2 on 6 matching bases. Germline V gene lookup returns CDR1 KGHSH and CDR2 LQKENI. Trimming left V 2 bases short and J 0 bases short, with 11 bases between. The CDR3 runs to 15 residues. CDR3 protein: CASSPGGESSYEQYF. In nucleotides, the CDR3 is TGTGCCAGCTCACCAGGAGGGGAGAGCTCCTACGAGCAGTACTTC.

This sequence joins TRBV28 and TRBJ1-1; D gene unclear. The germline CDR1 and CDR2 sequences are MDHEN and SYDVKM. The ends were cut back, 7 bases at V and 0 bases at J, with 12 bases in the middle. CDR3 length equals 14 residues. CDR3 sequence reads: CASTFPRVNTEAFF. The CDR3 region has the DNA TGTGCCAGCACCTTTCCCCGGGTGAACACTGAAGCTTTCTTT.

The table lists this clone with a count of one. The chain has TRBV5-4 and TRBJ1-4; 12 bases agree with TRBD1. The length of the CDR3 is 15 residues. Germline CDR1 and CDR2: SGHNT and YYREEE (reference sequence). The J segment lost 8 bases and the V segment lost 0 bases, leaving 2 bases of the junction unmatched. In DNA form, the CDR3 reads TGTGCCAGCAGCTTGGTCGGGACAGGGGGCGAAAAACTGTTTTTT. Amino acid sequence: CASSLVGTGGEKLFF.

This clone was found once. This chain joins TRBV5-4 and TRBJ1-3, with 8 bases lining up with TRBD1. Germline loops: CDR1 SGHNT, CDR2 YYREEE (reference sequence). The CDR3 has 15 amino acids. After removal of 2 bases from V and 6 bases from J, the junction contained 7 bases not matched to a gene. CDR3 DNA: TGTGCCAGCAGCTTTCAGGGGGCCTCTCAAAACACCATATATTTT. It is translated as CASSFQGASQNTIYF.

V gene TRBV30 combines with J gene TRBJ1-5; 10 positions match TRBD1. The V gene end was trimmed by 4 bases and the J gene end by 6 bases; junction bases not matched to a gene: 9. The CDR3 runs to 15 residues. CDR1 and CDR2 from the germline V gene are GTSNPN and SVGIG (reference sequence). In nucleotides, the CDR3 is TGTGCCTGGACTAGGGGGACAGGGGATTTTCAGCCCCAGCATTTT. This gives the protein CAWTRGTGDFQPQHF.

The rearrangement links TRBV30 to TRBJ1-6; TRBD1 matches 9 bases. Germline CDR1 and CDR2: GTSNPN and SVGIG (reference sequence). J was trimmed by 7 bases and V by 2 bases; bases with no gene match: 6. This CDR3 is built from 15 residues. The CDR3 is CAWSFGQGNNSPLHF. In DNA form, the CDR3 reads TGTGCCTGGAGTTTTGGACAGGGGAACAATTCACCCCTCCACTTT.

The V call is TRBV5-4, the J call TRBJ2-1; 11 bases align to TRBD2. Germline V gene lookup returns CDR1 SGHNT and CDR2 YYREEE (reference sequence). There are 18 residues in the CDR3. V lost 3 bases to trimming and J lost 0 bases; unmatched junction nucleotides: 8. In DNA form, the CDR3 reads TGTGCCAGCAGCTCAGGGACTAGCGGAACGAGCTCCTACAATGAGCAGTTCTTC. Residues: CASSSGTSGTSSYNEQFF.

In its sample, this clone was seen once. The chain employs TRBV6-5 and TRBJ2-1; 8 bases align to TRBD1. V was pared by 6 bases and J by 2 bases, with 6 bases of the junction left unmatched. The CDR3 loop spans 15 amino acids. Germline CDR1 MNHEY, CDR2 SVGAGI. The CDR3 reads CASRQAGGAYNEQFF. In nucleotides, the CDR3 is TGTGCCAGCAGACAAGCAGGGGGCGCCTACAATGAGCAGTTCTTC.

The chain uses TRBV15 and TRBJ2-2, with a weak D call TRBD1 (6 bases). CDR3 size: 17 residues. V lost 1 base to trimming and J lost 0 bases, with 12 bases between them. CDR1 LNHNV and CDR2 YYDKDF come from the germline V gene (reference sequence). CDR3 bases: TGTGCCACCAGCAGAGTTAGGGGGTGGTCGAACACCGGGGAGCTGTTTTTT. Translated, it gives CATSRVRGWSNTGELFF.

CDR3: CASTHRGEAFF. CDR3 DNA sequence: TGTGCCAGCACCCACAGGGGTGAGGCTTTCTTT. V gene TRBV12-3 or TRBV12-4 combines with J gene TRBJ1-1; 7 positions agree with TRBD1. The junction had 7 bases not matched to a gene; V was cut back by 7 bases and J by 11 bases. The CDR3 contains 11 residues.

This CDR3 is CASSLQGSGEKLFF. The CDR3 coding sequence is TGCGCCAGCAGCTTGCAAGGTTCCGGGGAAAAACTGTTTTTT. V usage is TRBV5-1 and J usage is TRBJ1-4; D remains ambiguous. The germline V gene encodes CDR1 SGHRS and CDR2 YFSETQ. The V gene lost 1 base and the J gene lost 8 bases, with 12 bases spanning the gap. This CDR3 region has 14 residues.

The rearrangement joins TRBV24-1 to TRBJ1-1; TRBD1 agrees at 10 bases. V shed 5 bases and J 2 bases; nucleotides not matched to a gene: 4. CDR1 is KGHDR, CDR2 SFDVKD, per germline. The CDR3 contains 15 residues. The CDR3 sequence: CATSASTGGNTEAFF. CDR3 bases: TGTGCCACCAGTGCTTCGACAGGGGGCAACACTGAAGCTTTCTTT.

This chain joins TRBV6-5 and TRBJ1-6; 7 bases line up with TRBD1. Losses at the gene ends were 6 bases for V and 7 bases for J; bases not matched to a gene: 6. The CDR3 runs to 14 residues. The germline V gene has CDR1 MNHEY and CDR2 SVGAGI. CDR3 in amino acids: CASRPGGINSPLHF. For the CDR3, the DNA is TGTGCCAGCAGGCCAGGGGGGATCAATTCACCCCTCCACTTT.